This TCR beta chain was retrieved from a study of CD8 T cells in ankylosing spondylitis. The study's findings and limits: Disease-linked clones, CD8+, were relatively rare in peripheral blood. From matched ankylosing spondylitis synovial fluid, disease-linked clones were reportedly recovered at significantly enriched levels. Characteristic of ankylosing spondylitis blood, it appeared, was a TCR beta motif comprising several highly homologous variants.

Molecular-barcoded quantitative 5'-RACE produced these TCR beta libraries. TCRdb passed the 5' RACE reads through MiXCR, listing each CDR3 protein once. Among hundreds of thousands of distinct CDR3 sequences, roughly 13% were seen once, and the ten largest hold almost 7%. A note on this clonotype: Its target is not known.

The ends were cut back, 5 bases at V and 1 base at J, with 6 bases in the middle. CDR3 length: 12 residues. The germline V gene encodes CDR1 SGHAT and CDR2 FQNNGV. The rearrangement uses TRBV11-2 and TRBJ2-7; unclear D gene. The receptor's source is a male donor with ankylosing spondylitis. Material: blood, either unsorted or a sorted T cell fraction (not recorded which). The CDR3 sequence: CASSHGSYEQYV. For the CDR3, the DNA is TGTGCCAGCAGCCACGGTTCCTACGAGCAGTACGTC.